This TCR beta chain was retrieved from a study of blood T cell repertoires in COVID-19. Per the authors' pipeline: By means of reference gene primer amplification, nucleated cell counts were estimated. Libraries were prepared by immunoSEQ multiplex PCR; TCRdb keeps only in-frame clonotypes and omits some of them. V and J calls plus clone size are reproduced from that table; the DNA served to infer D and trimming. The sample lists about 89,000 clones; roughly 87% were seen once. The germline CDR1 and CDR2 sequences are LGHNA and YNFKEQ. The length of the CDR3 is 16 residues. V was clipped by 1 base and J by 0 bases, with 10 bases between them.

This TCR was sampled from a male donor with acute or convalescent COVID-19. Sequencing was performed on peripheral blood. The chain uses TRBV4-2 and TRBJ2-1; D perhaps matches TRBD1 (5 bases). CDR3 protein: CASSQGGASSYNEQFF. Written as DNA, the CDR3 is TGTGCCAGCAGCCAAGGGGGCGCGAGCTCCTACAATGAGCAGTTCTTC.